The text below deals with one TCR beta chain. This entry belongs to a study of blood T cell repertoires in COVID-19. Study-wide context: Spain, Italy and the United States supplied samples that represented acute and convalescent COVID-19. The analysed material was cDNA or gDNA that came from T cells, B-cell-depleted T cells, or PBMCs.

In the original processing: Estimated nucleated cell counts came from reference gene primer amplification. Using immunoSEQ multiplex PCR, the repertoire was profiled, and TCRdb retains in-frame clones only, with some absent. The V and J calls and clone size come from that table; D and trimming were worked out from the DNA. The data show about 120,000 clones, around 90% seen once. This clonotype was sampled from a human donor in a cohort sampled during active COVID-19. The sequencing input was peripheral blood.

For the CDR3, the DNA is TGTGCCACCAGCAGAGCTCAGATCCGCACTGAAGCTTTCTTT. Protein: CATSRAQIRTEAFF. The chain carries TRBV15 and TRBJ1-1; D is ambiguous. Germline loops: CDR1 LNHNV, CDR2 YYDKDF (reference sequence). Trimming took 1 base from V and 4 from J, leaving 10 bases between them. The CDR3 spans 14 residues.